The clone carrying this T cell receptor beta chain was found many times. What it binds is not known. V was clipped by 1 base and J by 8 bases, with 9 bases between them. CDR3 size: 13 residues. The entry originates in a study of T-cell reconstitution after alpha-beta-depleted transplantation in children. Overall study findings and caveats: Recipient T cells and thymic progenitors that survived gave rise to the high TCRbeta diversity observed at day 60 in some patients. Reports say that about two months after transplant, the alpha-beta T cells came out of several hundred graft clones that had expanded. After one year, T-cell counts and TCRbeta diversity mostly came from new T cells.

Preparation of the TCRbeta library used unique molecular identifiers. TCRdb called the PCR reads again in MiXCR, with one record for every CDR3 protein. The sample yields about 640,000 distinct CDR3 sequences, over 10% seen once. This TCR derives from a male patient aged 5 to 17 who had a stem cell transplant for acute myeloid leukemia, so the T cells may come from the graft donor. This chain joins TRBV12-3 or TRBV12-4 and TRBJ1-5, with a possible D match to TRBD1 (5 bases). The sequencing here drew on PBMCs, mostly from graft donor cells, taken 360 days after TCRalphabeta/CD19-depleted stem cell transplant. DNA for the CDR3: TGTGCCAGCAGTTTAGTGGGGCTGGAGCCCCAGCATTTT. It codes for CASSLVGLEPQHF.